The clone carrying this TCR beta chain has more than one count but fewer than ten. Germline CDR1 LGHNA, CDR2 YNFKEQ. Losses at the gene ends were 3 bases for V and 2 bases for J; bases not matched to a gene: 4. The CDR3 extends over 16 amino acids. The record originates from a study of blood T cell repertoires in COVID-19. For the study at large: Whether acute or convalescent, the COVID-19 samples came from the United States, Italy and Spain. From T cells, B-cell-depleted T cells, or PBMCs came the material, which was cDNA or gDNA.

Libraries were prepared by immunoSEQ multiplex PCR; TCRdb keeps only in-frame clonotypes and omits some of them. The table records about 36,000 clones, 70% to 90% of them present only once. The source of this sequence is a human donor in a cohort sampled during active COVID-19. What was sequenced was peripheral blood. J is TRBJ2-7 and V is TRBV4-2, with TRBD2 identical over 13 bases. CDR3 region: CASSQPGLAGTYEQYF. In DNA, the CDR3 is TGTGCCAGCAGCCAGCCGGGACTAGCGGGAACCTACGAGCAGTACTTC.